The clone carrying this T cell receptor beta chain was seen only once. Its matching antigen is unknown. The data were taken from a study of long-term antiretroviral therapy in people with HIV. Whole-study results and caveats: Increased diversity was seen after ART, yet it remained lower than in transplant donor controls. Repertoires in HIV (unlike those of controls) had narrower CDR3 length ranges.

Survey-level immunoSEQ v3.0 assays were run. Measured with immunoSEQ multiplex PCR; TCRdb has only the in-frame clones, and not every one. The sample records about 14,000 clones, roughly 86% being singletons. In germline, CDR1 is GTSNPN, CDR2 SVGIG (reference sequence). The CDR3 consists of 14 residues. J lost 1 base, V lost 5 bases, and 3 bases had no gene match. Sampling of each donor yielded at least one pre-ART PBMC sample and at least two post-ART PBMC samples. The V gene is TRBV30, the J gene TRBJ2-1; 9 nucleotides match TRBD1. The clonotype was recovered from a man in his forties with HIV. This specimen was unsorted PBMCs, taken 6.2 years after starting antiretroviral therapy. The CDR3 DNA reads TGTGCCTGGGCGGGACAGGGTTCCTACAATGAGCAGTTCTTC. Encoded protein: CAWAGQGSYNEQFF. Full variable domain (rest looked up from reference TRBV30 and TRBJ2-1): SQTIHQWPATLVQPVGSPLSLECTVEGTSNPNLYWYRQAAGRGLQLLFYSVGIGQISSEVPQNLSASRPQDRQFILSSKKLLLSDSGFYLCAWAGQGSYNEQFFGPGTRLTVL.